The 6 T cell receptor beta chains in this list originate from one sample, sequenced in a study of cytomegalovirus exposure and HLA in healthy donors. The protocol was immunoSEQ multiplex PCR, while the TCRdb copy is restricted to in-frame clones and leaves out a portion. The table has around 52,000 clones, more than 85% seen once. The material sequenced was PBMCs. The receptors shown here come from a woman in her late teens or twenties in good health and CMV-seronegative.

The DNA of the CDR3 is TGTGCCACCCGGAGGACTAGCGGGAGTGGGGAGACCCAGTACTTC. It specifies CATRRTSGSGETQYF. The genes are TRBV15 and TRBJ2-5, with TRBD2 matching over 13 bases. V lost 8 bases to trimming and J lost 5 bases; unmatched junction nucleotides: 8. Germline values: CDR1 LNHNV, CDR2 YYDKDF (reference sequence). This CDR3 is built from 15 residues.

This chain joins TRBV25-1 and TRBJ1-2; TRBD1 might be the D (5 bases). With 3 bases removed from V and 9 bases from J, the gap between germline ends came to 11 bases. The CDR3 totals 12 residues. Germline loops: CDR1 MGHDK, CDR2 SYGVNS. CDR3 in amino acids: CASSDTGDSYTF. The CDR3 region has the DNA TGTGCCAGCAGTGATACGGGGGATAGCTACACCTTC.

The rearrangement links TRBV7-9 to TRBJ1-2; D unclear. Germline lookup yields CDR1 SEHNR and CDR2 FQNEAQ (reference sequence). Trimming left V 1 base short and J 8 bases short, with 11 bases between. The CDR3 runs 13 residues. DNA of the CDR3: TGTGCCAGCAGCTTAGTTGCGGAGCGAGGCTACACCTTC. Protein: CASSLVAERGYTF.

This clone has a single count. The chain recombines TRBV5-6 with TRBJ2-3, with TRBD2 identical over 8 bases. J gave up 0 bases and V 4 bases, and 4 bases lay outside the gene matches. The CDR3 runs to 15 residues. Per the germline V gene, CDR1 is SGHDT and CDR2 is YYEEEE. The CDR3 DNA is TGTGCCAGCAGCCGTAGCGGGGAAAGCACAGATACGCAGTATTTT. Translation gives CASSRSGESTDTQYF.

The rearrangement uses TRBV5-1 and TRBJ2-5; D gene uncertain. The CDR3 spans 14 residues. V lost 0 bases, J lost 2 bases, and 8 bases lay in between. The V gene's germline CDR1 is SGHRS and CDR2 YFSETQ. The CDR3 loop reads CASSLETVQETQYF. Here the CDR3 DNA reads TGCGCCAGCAGCTTGGAAACGGTACAAGAGACCCAGTACTTC.

V is TRBV5-3 and J is TRBJ2-7; TRBD2 aligns across 10 bases. TRBV5-3 is treated as an ORF (open reading frame) with a function not yet certain. Trimming removed 1 base from V and 4 bases from J; junction bases left unmatched: 17. CDR3 length: 19 residues. The CDR3 protein is CARSLKVWAQLAGLYEQYV. The CDR3 nucleotides read TGTGCCAGAAGCTTGAAGGTCTGGGCCCAACTAGCGGGACTTTACGAGCAGTACGTC.